A single sample gave rise to the 19 T cell receptor beta chains below, sequenced in a study of blood T cell repertoires in COVID-19. Sequencing was performed with immunoSEQ multiplex PCR; in TCRdb, only in-frame clones are kept and a portion is missing. The table shows hundreds of thousands of clones, with around nine tenths occurring only once. The sample consisted of peripheral blood. These TCRs come from a woman in her 30s with COVID-19, enrolled during active disease.

The DNA for the CDR3 is TGTGCCAGCAGCTCAACGGACTACACAGATACGCAGTATTTT. Its protein product is CASSSTDYTDTQYF. The chain uses TRBV7-6 and TRBJ2-3, with a tentative D call TRBD2 (6 bases). This CDR3 has 14 amino acids. Germline V lookup: CDR1 SGHVS, CDR2 FNYEAQ. V lost 4 bases, J lost 2 bases, and 10 bases lay in between.

V and J are TRBV15 and TRBJ1-2, with 8 positions matching TRBD1. Germline V gene sequence: CDR1 LNHNV, CDR2 YYDKDF (reference sequence). The CDR3 extends over 17 amino acids. Trimming at V came to 2 bases and at J to 1 base, leaving 9 bases not matched to a gene. The CDR3 loop is CATSRPGQVNLNYGYTF. The CDR3 DNA reads as TGTGCCACCAGCAGACCGGGACAGGTCAATCTTAACTATGGCTACACCTTC. The full variable domain, its missing parts supplied by reference TRBV15 and TRBJ1-2, is DAMVIQNPRYQVTQFGKPVTLSCSQTLNHNVMYWYQQKSSQAPKLLFHYYDKDFNNEADTPDNFQSRRPNTSFCFLDIRSPGLGDTAMYLCATSRPGQVNLNYGYTFGSGTRLTVV.

The chain uses TRBV10-3 and TRBJ1-2; the D gene is possibly TRBD1 (6 bases). Trimming cost V 10 bases and J 4 bases, with 13 bases left between them. Per germline, CDR1 ENHRY and CDR2 SYGVKD. This CDR3 region has 12 residues. The CDR3 sequence: CATGDRGYGYTF. The DNA of the CDR3 is TGTGCCACAGGGGACCGGGGCTATGGCTACACCTTC.

The chain is built from TRBV27 and TRBJ2-7; D is ambiguous. CDR3 length: 13 amino acids. CDR1 is MNHEY and CDR2 is SMNVEV in the germline V gene (reference sequence). Trimming left V 3 bases short and J 3 bases short, with 9 bases between. In DNA form, the CDR3 reads TGTGCCAGCAGTTTGGCCCAAGACTACGAGCAGTACTTC. Its translation: CASSLAQDYEQYF.

The rearrangement uses TRBV19 and TRBJ1-2; 10 nucleotides line up with TRBD1. With 5 bases clipped from V and 7 bases from J, the junction kept 16 bases outside the gene matches. The CDR3 loop spans 17 amino acids. Germline loops: CDR1 LNHDA, CDR2 SQIVND (reference sequence). The CDR3: CASSPRGQGRSSSGYTF. CDR3 sequence (DNA): TGTGCCAGTAGTCCCAGGGGACAGGGGAGATCTTCCTCTGGCTACACCTTC.

This rearrangement joins TRBV11-1 to TRBJ2-3; the match to TRBD2 covers 9 bases. Germline V gene sequence: CDR1 SGHAT, CDR2 FQDESV (reference sequence). The CDR3 totals 14 residues. The V segment lost 5 bases and the J segment 10 bases; nucleotides outside the gene matches: 10. The CDR3 nucleotides are TGTGCCAGCAGCGCGCCGACTAGCGGCCCAGCGCAGTATTTT. This encodes CASSAPTSGPAQYF.

This chain links TRBV5-1 with TRBJ2-1; the D gene is possibly TRBD1 (6 bases). The CDR3 consists of 13 residues. Per the germline V gene, CDR1 is SGHRS and CDR2 is YFSETQ. Trimming left V 4 bases short and J 4 bases short, with 9 bases between. In DNA form, the CDR3 reads TGCGCCAGCAGCCCGGACAGATACAATGAGCAGTTCTTC. It is translated as CASSPDRYNEQFF.

Only one count was recorded for this clone. V and J are TRBV29-1 and TRBJ2-2; perhaps TRBD1 as D (6 bases). V lost 8 bases, J lost 6 bases, and 19 bases lay in between. The CDR3 runs to 14 residues. Germline CDR1 SQVTM, CDR2 ANQGSEA. The CDR3 nucleotides are TGCAGCTTCCGCACAGGGCCAGCTGCCGGGGAGCTGTTTTTT. This codes for CSFRTGPAAGELFF.

The V and J genes are TRBV3-1 (or the pseudogene TRBV3-2) and TRBJ1-2; TRBD1 might be the D (5 bases). The CDR3 has 13 residues. V lost 4 bases to trimming and J lost 6 bases, with 12 bases between them. Germline loops: CDR1 LGHDT, CDR2 YNNKEL (reference sequence). The CDR3 here is CASSLTGRDGYTF. The CDR3 DNA follows: TGTGCCAGCAGCCTTACAGGAAGGGATGGCTACACCTTC.

The J gene is TRBJ1-2, the V gene TRBV3-1 (or the pseudogene TRBV3-2); 12 bases match TRBD1. Germline V gene sequence: CDR1 LGHDT, CDR2 YNNKEL (reference sequence). The CDR3 runs 17 residues. The trim removed 4 bases at V and 3 bases at J, leaving 9 bases unmatched. The CDR3 reads CASSPVGTGGWYYGYTF. CDR3 in DNA: TGTGCCAGCAGCCCCGTCGGGACAGGGGGCTGGTACTATGGCTACACCTTC.

This clone was observed a single time. Since a much larger clone is just one base distant, this may be a read error. The V and J genes are TRBV19 and TRBJ2-1, with D possibly being TRBD2 (6 bases). Trimming removed 3 bases at V and 4 bases at J, with 7 bases between. CDR1 and CDR2 from the germline V gene are LNHDA and SQIVND (reference sequence). The CDR3 is 13 amino acids. This chain's CDR3 is CASSIAGYNEQFF. Here the CDR3 DNA reads TGTGCCAGTAGTATTGCGGGGTACAATGAGCAGTTCTTC.

The V and J genes are TRBV13 and TRBJ1-1, with D hard to call. CDR1 is PRHDT and CDR2 is FYEKMQ in the germline V gene (reference sequence). Trimming took off 5 bases at V and 7 bases at J, with 11 bases between the two ends. CDR3 length: 12 residues. Here the CDR3 reads CASSPWLIEAFF. The CDR3 DNA follows: TGTGCCAGCAGCCCCTGGCTTATTGAAGCTTTCTTT.

The sample holds one count of this clone. J is TRBJ1-1 and V is TRBV13; 7 positions agree with TRBD1. CDR1 PRHDT and CDR2 FYEKMQ come from the germline V gene (reference sequence). The trim removed 4 bases at V and 5 bases at J, leaving 10 bases unmatched. CDR3 length: 15 amino acids. CDR3 protein: CASSSVTGVITEAFF. The CDR3 DNA reads TGTGCCAGCAGCTCCGTAACAGGGGTGATAACTGAAGCTTTCTTT.

The chain combines TRBV29-1 with TRBJ2-3, with D uncertain. Trimming pared 7 bases from V and 3 bases from J, leaving 17 bases between. There are 14 residues in the CDR3. From germline, CDR1 is SQVTM and CDR2 ANQGSEA. The CDR3 loop is CSGRPLGPTDTQYF. In DNA form, the CDR3 reads TGCAGCGGACGCCCCCTAGGTCCAACAGATACGCAGTATTTT.

The J gene is TRBJ2-1, the V gene TRBV11-3; TRBD1 matches 9 bases. Germline V gene sequence: CDR1 SGHNT, CDR2 YENEEA. V lost 0 bases, J lost 2 bases, and 5 bases stayed unmatched. The length of the CDR3 is 17 residues. This CDR3 reads CASSLEKNRGPYNEQFF. The CDR3 bases are TGTGCCAGCAGCTTAGAAAAGAACAGGGGGCCCTACAATGAGCAGTTCTTC.

V is TRBV11-2 and J is TRBJ2-1; 10 bases match TRBD1. Per germline, CDR1 SGHAT and CDR2 FQNNGV. V dropped 6 bases and J dropped 5; count of bases not matched to a gene: 4. This CDR3 has 14 amino acids. CDR3 nucleotides: TGTGCCAGCAGGACAGGGGGCGATAACAATGAGCAGTTCTTC. Protein product: CASRTGGDNNEQFF.

The CDR3 nucleotides read TGTGCCAGCAGCCAAATTGGGACAGGGGTTGATTATGGCTACACCTTC. Translated: CASSQIGTGVDYGYTF. The J gene is TRBJ1-2, the V gene TRBV14; the match to TRBD1 covers 10 bases. Germline V gene data show CDR1 as SGHDN and CDR2 as FVKESK. The trim removed 2 bases at V and 5 bases at J, leaving 8 bases unmatched. This CDR3 is 16 amino acids long.

This chain uses TRBV12-5 with TRBJ2-7; D is possibly TRBD1 (5 bases). Germline loops: CDR1 LGHNT, CDR2 FRNRAP. The V gene lost 3 bases and the J gene lost 6 bases, with 9 bases spanning the gap. The CDR3 extends over 12 amino acids. CDR3 DNA: TGTGCTAGTGGTTTTGGACACGGCGAGCAGTACTTC. Translated, it gives CASGFGHGEQYF. The full variable domain, rest sourced from reference TRBV12-5 and TRBJ2-7, is DARVTQTPRHKVTEMGQEVTMRCQPILGHNTVFWYRQTMMQGLELLAYFRNRAPLDDSGMPKDRFSAEMPDATLATLKIQPSEPRDSAVYFCASGFGHGEQYFGPGTRLTVT.

The V and J genes are TRBV7-9 and TRBJ2-5; weak D call: TRBD2 (7 bases). Germline CDR1 SEHNR, CDR2 FQNEAQ (reference sequence). Between the trimmed V and J ends, which lost 6 bases and 0 bases, there was a span of 17 bases. CDR3 length: 16 residues. This CDR3 is CASSSWRGRYQETQYF. The DNA of the CDR3 is TGTGCCAGCAGTTCGTGGCGGGGGCGGTACCAAGAGACCCAGTACTTC.